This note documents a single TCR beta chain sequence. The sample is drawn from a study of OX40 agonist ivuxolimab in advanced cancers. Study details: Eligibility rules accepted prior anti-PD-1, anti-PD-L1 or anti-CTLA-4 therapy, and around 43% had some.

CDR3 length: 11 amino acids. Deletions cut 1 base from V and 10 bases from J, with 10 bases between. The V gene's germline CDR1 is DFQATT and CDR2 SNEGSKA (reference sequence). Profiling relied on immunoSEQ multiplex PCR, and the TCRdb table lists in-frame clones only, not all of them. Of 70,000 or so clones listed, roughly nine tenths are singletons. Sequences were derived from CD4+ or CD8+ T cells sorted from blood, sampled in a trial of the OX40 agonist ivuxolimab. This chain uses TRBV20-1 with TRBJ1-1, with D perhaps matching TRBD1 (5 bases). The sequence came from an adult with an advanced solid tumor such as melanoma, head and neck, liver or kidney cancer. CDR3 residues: CSARGGDAAFF. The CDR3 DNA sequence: TGCAGTGCTAGAGGAGGGGATGCAGCTTTCTTT.